The rows below give T cell receptor beta chains drawn from one sample of a study of blood T cell repertoires in COVID-19. Libraries were prepared by immunoSEQ multiplex PCR; TCRdb keeps only in-frame clonotypes and omits some of them. The top ten clones hold under 4.5% of a sample with about 130,000 clones, about 89% of them seen once. Sequencing input: peripheral blood. The receptors here all came from a man in his 60s with COVID-19, enrolled during active disease. Each CDR3 is given with its conserved first and last residue. The D gene is left open where the match is weak. Part of the rows lack a size; the others show once, few, many or a class for expanded clones.

abundance	j_gene	d_gene	v_gene	CDR3aa	CDR3nt
once	TRBJ2-7	-	TRBV5-6	CASSSSERGTALYEQYF	TGTGCCAGCAGCTCGTCCGAGCGCGGGACAGCTCTCTACGAGCAGTACTTC
-	TRBJ1-5	-	TRBV23-1	CASSQSPRGGARNQPQHF	TGCGCCAGCAGTCAGTCTCCAAGGGGAGGGGCCCGCAATCAGCCCCAGCATTTT
-	TRBJ2-5	-	TRBV7-9	CASSYGSETQYF	TGTGCCAGCAGCTACGGGTCGGAGACCCAGTACTTC
once	TRBJ2-5	-	TRBV10-3	CAISGQSQETQYF	TGTGCCATCAGTGGACAGTCCCAAGAGACCCAGTACTTC
once	TRBJ1-6	TRBD1	TRBV30	CAWGTGLDSPLHF	TGTGCCTGGGGGACAGGGTTGGATTCACCCCTCCACTTT
once	TRBJ1-2	-	TRBV5-1	CASSPGLSANYGYTF	TGCGCCAGCAGCCCCGGACTGTCAGCTAACTATGGCTACACCTTC
-	TRBJ2-3	TRBD2	TRBV20-1	CSASSGSTDTQYF	TGCAGTGCTAGTAGCGGGAGCACAGATACGCAGTATTTT
-	TRBJ2-1	-	TRBV30	CAWSVGGGGNEQFF	TGTGCCTGGAGTGTCGGGGGAGGAGGCAATGAGCAGTTCTTC
-	TRBJ2-5	-	TRBV30	CAWSVAVAETQYF	TGTGCCTGGAGTGTAGCTGTTGCAGAGACCCAGTACTTC
-	TRBJ1-1	TRBD1	TRBV7-9	CASSPGQGLNTEAFF	TGTGCCAGCAGCCCAGGACAGGGGTTGAACACTGAAGCTTTCTTT
-	TRBJ1-1	-	TRBV19	CASPPPGGGEAFF	TGTGCCAGTCCACCCCCGGGGGGCGGTGAAGCTTTCTTT
-	TRBJ1-3	-	TRBV18	CASSPPGRTIPNTIYF	TGTGCCAGCTCACCACCGGGGAGAACCATACCAAACACCATATATTTT
-	TRBJ2-4	-	TRBV5-1	CASSPNLNIQYF	TGCGCCAGCAGCCCTAATCTCAACATTCAGTACTTC
-	TRBJ2-2	TRBD2	TRBV2	CASSVGLLTGELFF	TGTGCCAGCAGCGTGGGACTATTGACCGGGGAGCTGTTTTTT
-	TRBJ2-5	-	TRBV11-2	CASSAGEETQYF	TGTGCCAGCAGCGCAGGGGAAGAGACCCAGTACTTC
-	TRBJ1-6	TRBD1	TRBV4-1	CASSPQGIRPPLHF	TGCGCCAGCAGTCCACAGGGGATAAGGCCACCCCTCCACTTT
-	TRBJ1-1	-	TRBV24-1	CATSIGGLNTEAFF	TGTGCCACCAGTATAGGGGGACTGAACACTGAAGCTTTCTTT
-	TRBJ2-1	TRBD2	TRBV7-2	CASSLVGGGGAYNEQFF	TGTGCCAGCAGCTTAGTGGGCGGGGGGGGCGCCTACAATGAGCAGTTCTTC
-	TRBJ1-4	-	TRBV5-1	CASSPQLSNEKLFF	TGCGCCAGCAGCCCCCAACTCTCAAATGAAAAACTGTTTTTT
few	TRBJ2-6	TRBD1	TRBV24-1	CATSEIRGPGANVLTF	TGTGCCACCAGTGAAATCAGGGGGCCTGGGGCCAACGTCCTGACTTTC
-	TRBJ2-7	-	TRBV19	CASSIKGKTYEQYF	TGTGCCAGTAGTATTAAGGGGAAGACCTACGAGCAGTACTTC
-	TRBJ2-2	TRBD2	TRBV5-6	CASSVAGGNTGELFF	TGTGCCAGCAGCGTGGCGGGGGGGAACACCGGGGAGCTGTTTTTT
-	TRBJ2-1	TRBD2	TRBV12-3/TRBV12-4	CASSLARGARFF	TGTGCCAGCAGTTTAGCGCGGGGGGCTCGGTTCTTC
-	TRBJ2-7	-	TRBV4-2	CASSQSERSSYEQYF	TGTGCCAGCAGCCAAAGCGAGCGGAGCTCCTACGAGCAGTACTTC
few	TRBJ1-2	-	TRBV6-2/TRBV6-3	CASSYSKGGVYGYTF	TGTGCCAGCAGTTACTCCAAAGGGGGGGTGTATGGCTACACCTTC
-	TRBJ1-2	-	TRBV11-2	CASSLGQGPSYGYTF	TGTGCCAGCAGCTTAGGGCAGGGTCCTAGCTATGGCTACACCTTC
once	TRBJ2-2	TRBD2	TRBV25-1	CASSGIEGTSGGGELFF	TGTGCCAGCAGTGGCATTGAGGGGACTAGCGGTGGCGGGGAGCTGTTTTTT
-	TRBJ1-2	-	TRBV2	CASSERRVRNGYTF	TGTGCCAGCAGTGAAAGGCGGGTTCGAAATGGCTACACCTTC
-	TRBJ1-2	-	TRBV6-2/TRBV6-3	CASSYSVGGYTF	TGTGCCAGCAGTTACTCCGTGGGCGGCTACACCTTC
-	TRBJ1-2	-	TRBV27	CASSAQVNYGYTF	TGTGCCAGCAGTGCGCAGGTTAACTATGGCTACACCTTC
-	TRBJ1-2	-	TRBV20-1	CSASLAGYTF	TGCAGTGCTAGTTTGGCAGGCTACACCTTC
-	TRBJ1-2	-	TRBV27	CASSLSGRQSYGYTF	TGTGCCAGCAGTTTATCTGGTAGACAGAGCTATGGCTACACCTTC
-	TRBJ2-3	TRBD1	TRBV18	CASSPLGQGAFTDTQYF	TGTGCCAGCTCACCGCTGGGACAGGGGGCTTTCACAGATACGCAGTATTTT
-	TRBJ2-1	TRBD1	TRBV6-4	CASSDGAGGSYEQFF	TGTGCCAGCAGTGACGGGGCAGGGGGCAGCTATGAGCAGTTCTTC
-	TRBJ2-5	TRBD2	TRBV7-2	CASSLDGLGETQYF	TGTGCCAGCAGCTTAGATGGACTAGGGGAGACCCAGTACTTC
-	TRBJ2-3	-	TRBV24-1	CATSDLGGSTDTQYF	TGTGCCACCAGTGATTTGGGGGGGTCCACAGATACGCAGTATTTT
-	TRBJ2-6	-	TRBV5-6	CASSLEGSGANVLTF	TGTGCCAGCAGCTTGGAGGGGTCCGGGGCCAACGTCCTGACTTTC
-	TRBJ2-7	-	TRBV7-9	CASSPRQAISYEQYF	TGTGCCAGCAGCCCCAGACAGGCGATCTCCTACGAGCAGTACTTC
once	TRBJ2-2	TRBD1	TRBV3-1/TRBV3-2	CASSRVTGGNTGELFF	TGTGCCAGCAGCCGGGTGACAGGGGGTAACACCGGGGAGCTGTTTTTT
-	TRBJ2-6	TRBD1	TRBV18	CASSSIGTGLSGANVLTF	TGTGCCAGCTCGTCTATTGGGACAGGGCTCTCTGGGGCCAACGTCCTGACTTTC
once	TRBJ1-5	TRBD1	TRBV30	CAWGTGGGNQPQHF	TGTGCCTGGGGGACAGGGGGGGGTAATCAGCCCCAGCATTTT
-	TRBJ1-3	-	TRBV5-1	CASSVGSSGNTIYF	TGCGCCAGCAGTGTCGGTAGCTCTGGAAACACCATATATTTT
-	TRBJ2-5	-	TRBV29-1	CSVADSQETQYF	TGCAGCGTTGCGGACAGCCAAGAGACCCAGTACTTC